This T cell receptor beta chain originates from a study of OX40 agonist ivuxolimab in advanced cancers. Concerning the study at large: Ivuxolimab, which targeted the costimulatory receptor OX40 (CD134), was an agonistic, fully human IgG2 monoclonal antibody. The monotherapy dose-escalation portion (N ≈ 57 patients) of the phase I ivuxolimab trial is reported in the paper. The purpose of peripheral TCRbeta sequencing was to test whether ivuxolimab changed TCR sequence diversity and led to clonal T-cell expansion. Of the approximately 50 dose-escalation patients, hepatocellular carcinoma was present in approximately 20, melanoma in roughly 15, renal cell carcinoma in 9 and head and neck cancer in 9. Intravenous ivuxolimab was administered to patients every 2 weeks at six dose levels: 0.01, 0.1, 0.3, 1.5, 3 and 10 mg/kg. The dose-escalation cohort was about 86% male with a mean age of 60 years, ranging from about 20 to 85. Partial responses were achieved by three dose-escalation patients, of whom one had hepatocellular carcinoma and two had cutaneous melanoma. Patients were allowed to have had prior anti-PD-1, anti-PD-L1 or anti-CTLA-4 therapy, and approximately 40% of the dose-escalation patients had been treated with checkpoint inhibitors. Overall study results and their limits: In the 0.1-3.0 mg/kg groups, partial responders were among the patients with the lowest normalized peripheral clonal expansion, particularly in CD8+ T cells. After ivuxolimab, expanded clones were on average more numerous among CD8+ T cells than among CD4+ T cells. Low levels of normalized T-cell clonal expansion were also seen in some patients who did not respond. Antigen specificity was not determined for the clonally expanded peripheral T cells. Clonal expansion of both CD4+ and CD8+ blood T cells was observed from baseline to week 6 at doses 0.1 to 3.0 mg/kg.

Patients with a history of autoimmune disease or receiving systemic immunosuppression were excluded from the trial. Peripheral blood for TCR sequencing was drawn from every dose cohort at baseline, at cycle 4 day 1 and at cycle 7 day 1. Samples came from an open-label, multicenter, first-in-human phase I dose-escalation trial of ivuxolimab. Adults with locally advanced or metastatic melanoma, renal cell, hepatocellular, or head and neck squamous cell carcinoma were enrolled in the trial. Before TCR sequencing, CD4+ T cells and CD8+ T cells were sorted from peripheral blood as separate populations. Genomic DNA was isolated from the sorted cells so that the TCRbeta CDR3 region could be sequenced. TCRbeta CDR3 regions were sequenced using the immunoSEQ Assay. This immuneACCESS table, as held by TCRdb, lists in-frame sequences with V and J called but not all clones. Of the missing ones, under half trace to an unresolved V gene in checked studies; the others have no known cause. The sample yields about 54,000 clones; about four fifths were counted once. The ten top clones hold 1.2% of the sample.

CDR1 and CDR2 (LNHDA, SQIVND) derive from the germline V gene (reference sequence). The V end loses 8 bases and the J end loses 6 bases, and a stretch of 8 bases separates them. Its CDR3 holds 11 amino acids, cysteine through phenylalanine. CDR3 DNA is the only sequence kept; it has 33 bases, read in frame from the first base. Regarding this clone: Which antigen it targets is not known. The input lacks base qualities; no much larger clone sits a single base away.

The V and J segments used are TRBV19 and TRBJ2-1, with the D segment identity uncertain. Specimen: CD4+ or CD8+ T cells sorted from blood, collected in a trial of the OX40 agonist ivuxolimab. The source is an adult with an advanced solid tumor such as melanoma, head and neck, liver or kidney cancer. The CDR3 in this case is CASQDLNEQFF. The nucleotide sequence reads as follows: TGTGCCAGTCAGGACCTCAATGAGCAGTTCTTC.